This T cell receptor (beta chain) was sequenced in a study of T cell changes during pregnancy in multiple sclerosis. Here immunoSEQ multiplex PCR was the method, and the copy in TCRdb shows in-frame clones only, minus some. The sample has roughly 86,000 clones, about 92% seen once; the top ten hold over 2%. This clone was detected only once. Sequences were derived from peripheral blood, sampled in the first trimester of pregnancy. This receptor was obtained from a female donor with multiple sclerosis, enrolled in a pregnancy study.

The CDR3 nucleotides are TGTGCCAGCAGCGACTCGGGACAGGGAAGGAAGACCCAGTACTTC. Translating it yields CASSDSGQGRKTQYF. This chain joins TRBV5-4 and TRBJ2-5, with 9 nucleotides matching TRBD1. Germline V gene data show CDR1 as SGHNT and CDR2 as YYREEE (reference sequence). With V trimmed by 4 bases and J by 6 bases, 10 bases remained unmatched. This CDR3 has 15 amino acids.